This TCR beta chain was found in a study of cytotoxic CD8 clonotypes in ibrutinib-treated CLL. Assay used: immunoSEQ multiplex PCR; TCRdb lists only in-frame clones, some missing. The data hold about 50,000 clones, with around four fifths observed a single time. Germline V gene lookup returns CDR1 MDHEN and CDR2 SYDVKM. The CDR3 contains 13 residues. Trimming shortened V by 5 bases and J by 4 bases, and 11 bases separated the two germline ends. The chain uses TRBV28 and TRBJ1-2; a weak D match, TRBD1 (6 bases). The source material was PBMCs, sampled after 24 months of ibrutinib treatment. The sequence came from a human donor with chronic lymphocytic leukemia. CDR3 nucleotide sequence: TGTGCCAGCAGTATAGGGGGGGCCTATGGCTACACCTTC. Its translation: CASSIGGAYGYTF.